This passage covers 4 T cell receptor beta chains from one sample sequenced in a study of neurological immune-mediated disorders. Each CDR3 protein is one row after TCRdb ran MiXCR on the 5' RACE reads. Of 50,000 to 60,000 distinct CDR3 sequences listed, 4% are singletons. The specimen sequenced was CD4+ T cells from blood. These receptors were obtained from a woman in her thirties or forties with multiple sclerosis.

This clonotype was observed many times. This sequence joins TRBV15 and TRBJ2-1; D unclear. The germline V and J ends were trimmed by 3 bases and 2 bases, with 8 bases remaining between them. The CDR3 length is 14 residues. In germline, CDR1 is LNHNV, CDR2 YYDKDF (reference sequence). CDR3 bases: TGTGCCACCAGCAGGTCTGGGGCCTACAATGAGCAGTTCTTC. This codes for CATSRSGAYNEQFF.

The sample holds many counts of this clonotype. The rearrangement links TRBV6-5 to TRBJ1-2; D unclear. In germline, CDR1 is MNHEY, CDR2 SVGAGI. V was shortened by 0 bases and J by 2 bases, with 10 bases between the two germline ends. CDR3 size: 15 residues. This chain's CDR3 is CASSYSYVSNYGYTF. The CDR3, as DNA: TGTGCCAGCAGTTACTCGTACGTCTCCAACTATGGCTACACCTTC.

This clonotype was recorded many times. V and J are TRBV12-3 or TRBV12-4 and TRBJ2-7; possibly TRBD2 for D (5 bases). V dropped 4 bases and J dropped 5 bases, with 12 bases sitting between them. The CDR3 contains 13 residues. Written as DNA, the CDR3 is TGTGCCAGCAGTTACTCATCTAGCAACGAGCAGTACTTC. Translation: CASSYSSSNEQYF.

This clonotype was recorded at least ten times. V is TRBV6-1 and J is TRBJ2-7; maybe TRBD1 (5 bases). V lost 7 bases and J 5 bases, leaving 15 bases between the germline ends. CDR3 length: 13 residues. The germline V gene has CDR1 MNHNS and CDR2 SASEGT. CDR3 sequence: CASTQGSRDEQYF. In DNA, the CDR3 is TGTGCCAGCACCCAGGGTTCCAGGGACGAGCAGTACTTC.